One and the same sample provided the 22 T cell receptor beta chains below, sequenced in a study of blood T cells in healthy people across ages. PCR was performed a second time for roughly 7 to 12 cycles using a sample-barcoded 5' primer and a J-beta primer mix. MiXCR was run by TCRdb on the 5' RACE reads, yielding one entry per CDR3 protein. The sample consists of about 670,000 distinct CDR3 sequences, approximately 52% of them appearing once. The specimen sequenced was blood. The receptors stem from a woman aged 80 or over in good health.

This clonotype came up many times. The V call is TRBV7-2, the J call TRBJ2-7; TRBD2 matches 10 bases. Trimming at V came to 3 bases and at J to 0 bases, leaving 8 bases not matched to a gene. The CDR3 has 17 residues. Germline values: CDR1 SGHTA, CDR2 FQGNSA. CDR3 residues: CASSLGWTSGRSYEQYF. CDR3 nucleotide sequence: TGTGCCAGCAGCTTGGGATGGACTAGCGGCCGCTCCTACGAGCAGTACTTC.

This clonotype has a count of ten or more. V gene TRBV2 combines with J gene TRBJ2-7, with a tentative D call TRBD1 (6 bases). The CDR3 covers 13 residues. Germline values: CDR1 SNHLY, CDR2 FYNNEI. The germline V and J ends were trimmed by 7 bases and 4 bases, with 14 bases remaining between them. CDR3 nucleotides: TGTGCCAGCAATGGTGTGGGGGCATACGAGCAGTACTTC. It translates to CASNGVGAYEQYF.

This clonotype has ten or more counts. V usage is TRBV12-3 or TRBV12-4 and J usage is TRBJ2-1, with 7 bases identical to TRBD2. J gave up 6 bases and V 3 bases, and 5 bases lay outside the gene matches. The length of the CDR3 is 14 residues. CDR3 sequence: CASSFLGLVNEQFF. For the CDR3, the DNA is TGTGCCAGCAGTTTTCTCGGACTAGTCAATGAGCAGTTCTTC.

The rearrangement uses TRBV29-1 and TRBJ2-1; D ambiguous. The CDR3 contains 15 residues. V dropped 2 bases and J dropped 7 bases, with 18 bases sitting between them. CDR1 is SQVTM, CDR2 ANQGSEA, per germline. CDR3 sequence (DNA): TGCAGCGTTGAATTTTTTGGCCGGGCTAGGAATGAGCAGTTCTTC. Translating gives CSVEFFGRARNEQFF.

The V and J genes are TRBV5-1 and TRBJ1-4, with unresolved D. The V end lost 4 bases, the J end lost 4 bases, and 8 bases lay between the germline ends. This CDR3 comprises 13 residues. Germline-derived CDR1 and CDR2 are SGHRS and YFSETQ. This CDR3 reads CASSPTNNEKLFF. The CDR3, as DNA: TGCGCCAGCAGCCCTACTAATAATGAAAAACTGTTTTTT.

This clonotype appeared once. V usage is TRBV20-1 and J usage is TRBJ2-5; 12 bases map to TRBD1. Germline V CDR1 and CDR2: DFQATT, SNEGSKA (reference sequence). The CDR3 runs 16 residues. The junction had 8 bases not matched to a gene; V was cut back by 1 base and J by 5 bases. Here the CDR3 reads CSARGFGTGGVETQYF. CDR3 nucleotide sequence: TGCAGTGCTAGAGGATTCGGGACAGGGGGCGTGGAGACCCAGTACTTC.

This clonotype appeared a single time. A much larger clone lies a single base off, so this may be a read error. This chain uses TRBV7-2 with TRBJ2-1, with TRBD2 matching 16 bases. The CDR3 totals 20 residues. CDR1 SGHTA and CDR2 FQGNSA come from the germline V gene. The CDR3 is CAGSFSRGTSGRARNNEQFF. CDR3 nucleotides: TGTGCCGGCAGCTTCTCCCGCGGGACTAGCGGGAGGGCGCGTAACAATGAGCAGTTCTTC.

This clonotype has at least ten counts. J is TRBJ2-3 and V is TRBV20-1; 9 bases map to TRBD2. V dropped 3 bases and J dropped 2; count of bases not matched to a gene: 6. CDR3 length: 15 amino acids. In germline, CDR1 is DFQATT, CDR2 SNEGSKA (reference sequence). The CDR3 DNA reads as TGCAGTGCTAGTGTTAGCGGGAGTCCCACAGATACGCAGTATTTT. This encodes CSASVSGSPTDTQYF.

The J gene is TRBJ1-5, the V gene TRBV29-1; TRBD1 matches 7 bases. Looked up from germline, CDR1 is SQVTM and CDR2 is ANQGSEA. V shed 4 bases and J 7 bases; nucleotides not matched to a gene: 7. This CDR3 comprises 13 residues. The CDR3 is CSVGQGDSQPQHF. CDR3 nucleotide sequence: TGCAGCGTTGGGCAGGGGGACAGCCAGCCCCAGCATTTT.

This clonotype was detected many times. The chain links TRBV27 to TRBJ2-1, with D hard to call. V lost 9 bases, J lost 1 base, and 13 bases lay in between. Germline assignment: CDR1 MNHEY and CDR2 SMNVEV (reference sequence). The CDR3 has 14 amino acids. CDR3: CASALTSSYNEQFF. CDR3 sequence (DNA): TGTGCCAGTGCTCTAACTTCATCCTACAATGAGCAGTTCTTC.

This clonotype was seen at least ten times. V is TRBV5-1 and J is TRBJ2-1; weak D call: TRBD1 (5 bases). Trimming left V 0 bases short and J 3 bases short, with 10 bases between. Germline loops: CDR1 SGHRS, CDR2 YFSETQ. The CDR3 has 15 residues. The CDR3 nucleotides read TGCGCCAGCAGCTTGGCCGCACAGGTCTACAATGAGCAGTTCTTC. This gives the protein CASSLAAQVYNEQFF.

This clonotype was seen at least ten times. The chain is built from TRBV7-2 and TRBJ1-2; tentatively, D is TRBD1 (6 bases). V was cut by 3 bases and J by 7 bases, with 15 bases left in between. Germline V CDR1 and CDR2: SGHTA, FQGNSA. The length of the CDR3 is 14 residues. The CDR3 bases are TGTGCCAGCAGCTTCGGGCTAGGGGGGAGTGGCTACACCTTC. Protein sequence: CASSFGLGGSGYTF.

This clonotype was counted ten times or more. V gene TRBV28 combines with J gene TRBJ2-3, with TRBD2 identical over 9 bases. This CDR3 spans 16 amino acids. Germline trimming cut 3 bases from V and 2 bases from J; bases unmatched to any gene: 6. Per the germline V gene, CDR1 is MDHEN and CDR2 is SYDVKM. In DNA, the CDR3 is TGTGCCAGCAGTTTGTTGCCTAGCGGGACCACAGATACGCAGTATTTT. Protein sequence: CASSLLPSGTTDTQYF.

This clonotype has only a few counts. The chain couples TRBV5-1 to TRBJ2-2; D is unresolved. The V gene lost 5 bases and the J gene lost 0 bases, with 8 bases spanning the gap. CDR1 is SGHRS, CDR2 YFSETQ, per germline. The CDR3 runs 14 residues. CDR3 DNA: TGCGCCAGCAGTGCGGATTCGAACACCGGGGAGCTGTTTTTT. This encodes CASSADSNTGELFF.

This chain joins TRBV6-2 or TRBV6-3 and TRBJ2-1, with D hard to call. Trimming removed 5 bases at V and 9 bases at J, with 17 bases between. The CDR3 spans 14 residues. The V gene's germline CDR1 is MNHEY and CDR2 SVGEGT. CDR3 residues: CASSSLIGPIEQFF. As DNA, the CDR3 is TGTGCCAGCAGTAGCCTAATCGGCCCAATTGAGCAGTTCTTC.

V usage is TRBV9 and J usage is TRBJ2-3, with D unclear. This CDR3 comprises 14 residues. Trimming shortened V by 0 bases and J by 8 bases, and 13 bases separated the two germline ends. Germline loops: CDR1 SGDLS, CDR2 YYNGEE. The CDR3 DNA is TGTGCCAGCAGCGTAGAGGGCTGGGGTGGTACGCAGTATTTT. It yields the protein CASSVEGWGGTQYF.

This clonotype was observed a single time. The chain couples TRBV7-3 to TRBJ1-2, with D maybe TRBD1 (6 bases). The CDR3 covers 15 residues. The V gene's germline CDR1 is SGHTA and CDR2 FQGTGA. Trimming pared 6 bases from V and 4 bases from J, leaving 18 bases between. The CDR3 spells CASSFRIRGAYGYTF. In nucleotides, the CDR3 is TGTGCCAGCAGTTTTCGAATCAGGGGCGCCTATGGCTACACCTTC.

Comments on this clonotype: A much larger clone sits a single nucleotide away, making a read error possible. This rearrangement joins TRBV6-5 to TRBJ1-6, with D tentatively TRBD1 (5 bases). The CDR3 has 12 amino acids. In germline, CDR1 is MNHEY, CDR2 SVGAGI. The CDR3 here is CASSSGDSPLNF. CDR3 nucleotide sequence: TGTGCCAGCAGTTCGGGGGATTCACCCCTCAACTTT.

This clonotype was seen only once. The chain is built from TRBV6-2 or TRBV6-3 and TRBJ1-2; 11 nucleotides align to TRBD1. Trimming removed 7 bases from V and 6 bases from J; junction bases left unmatched: 13. The CDR3 extends over 16 amino acids. Germline CDR1 and CDR2: MNHEY and SVGEGT. This chain's CDR3 is CASTLHRTGGAHGYTF. The CDR3 DNA reads TGTGCCAGCACTCTACATAGGACAGGGGGCGCCCATGGCTACACCTTC.

This clonotype was seen once. The J gene is TRBJ2-1, the V gene TRBV7-3; 9 bases agree with TRBD2. The trim removed 4 bases at V and 8 bases at J, leaving 24 bases unmatched. Germline V CDR1 and CDR2: SGHTA, FQGTGA. The CDR3 consists of 20 residues. CDR3 amino acids: CASSSLRGRAPEGGLHEQFF. CDR3 bases: TGTGCCAGCAGCTCGTTGCGCGGGAGGGCCCCCGAGGGAGGTCTGCATGAGCAGTTCTTC.

The V gene is TRBV9, the J gene TRBJ2-5; maybe TRBD1 (5 bases). The J call may be mistaken, given a closer DNA end match to TRBJ2-7. The germline CDR1 and CDR2 sequences are SGDLS and YYNGEE. CDR3 length: 13 amino acids. The chain's CDR3 is CASSALGHDEQYF. The CDR3 nucleotides read TGTGCCAGCAGCGCCCTCGGACACGACGAGCAGTACTTC.

Written as DNA, the CDR3 is TGCGCCAGCAGCCCCGCACGGGGACAGCCTTCTACACGCTATAATTCACCCCTCCACTTT. Its protein is CASSPARGQPSTRYNSPLHF. The V gene is TRBV5-1, the J gene TRBJ1-6; 7 nucleotides agree with TRBD1. This CDR3 has 20 residues. CDR1 and CDR2 (germline): SGHRS, YFSETQ. V trimming: 4 bases; J trimming: 3 bases; junction bases outside the gene matches: 19.